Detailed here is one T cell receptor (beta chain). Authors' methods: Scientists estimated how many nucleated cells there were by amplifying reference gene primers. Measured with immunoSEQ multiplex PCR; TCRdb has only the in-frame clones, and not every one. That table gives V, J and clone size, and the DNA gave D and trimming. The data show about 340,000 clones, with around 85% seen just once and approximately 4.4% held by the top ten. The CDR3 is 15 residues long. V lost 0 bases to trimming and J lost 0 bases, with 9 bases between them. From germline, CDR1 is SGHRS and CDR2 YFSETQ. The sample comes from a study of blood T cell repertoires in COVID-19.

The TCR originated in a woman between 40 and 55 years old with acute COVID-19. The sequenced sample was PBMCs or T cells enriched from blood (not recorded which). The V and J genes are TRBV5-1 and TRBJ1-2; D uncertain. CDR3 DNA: TGCGCCAGCAGCTTGGCGGCCGGAGCTAACTATGGCTACACCTTC. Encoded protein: CASSLAAGANYGYTF.